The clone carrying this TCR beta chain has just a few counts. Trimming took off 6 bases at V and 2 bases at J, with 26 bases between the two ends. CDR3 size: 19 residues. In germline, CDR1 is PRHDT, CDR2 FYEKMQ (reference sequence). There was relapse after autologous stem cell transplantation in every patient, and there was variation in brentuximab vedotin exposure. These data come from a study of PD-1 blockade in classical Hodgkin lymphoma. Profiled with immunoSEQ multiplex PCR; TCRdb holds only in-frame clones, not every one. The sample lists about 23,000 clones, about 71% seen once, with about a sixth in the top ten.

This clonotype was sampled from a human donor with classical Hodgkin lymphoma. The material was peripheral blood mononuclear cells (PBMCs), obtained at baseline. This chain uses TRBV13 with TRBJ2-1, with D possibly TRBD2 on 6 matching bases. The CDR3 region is CASRGVASAKPGTYNEQFF. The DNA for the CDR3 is TGTGCCAGCAGAGGAGTCGCTAGCGCTAAACCCGGAACCTACAATGAGCAGTTCTTC.